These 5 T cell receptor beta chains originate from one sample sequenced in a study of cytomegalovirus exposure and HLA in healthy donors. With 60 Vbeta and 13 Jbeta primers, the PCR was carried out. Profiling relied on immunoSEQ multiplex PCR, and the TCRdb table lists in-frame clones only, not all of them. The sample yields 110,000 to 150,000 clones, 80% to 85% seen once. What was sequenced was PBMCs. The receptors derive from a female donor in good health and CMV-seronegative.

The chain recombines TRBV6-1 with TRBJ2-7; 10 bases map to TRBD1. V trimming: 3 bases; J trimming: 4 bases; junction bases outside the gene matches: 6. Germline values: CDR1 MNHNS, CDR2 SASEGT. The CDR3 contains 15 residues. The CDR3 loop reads CASSDGSGQGYEQYF. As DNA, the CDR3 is TGTGCCAGCAGTGACGGATCGGGACAGGGGTACGAGCAGTACTTC.

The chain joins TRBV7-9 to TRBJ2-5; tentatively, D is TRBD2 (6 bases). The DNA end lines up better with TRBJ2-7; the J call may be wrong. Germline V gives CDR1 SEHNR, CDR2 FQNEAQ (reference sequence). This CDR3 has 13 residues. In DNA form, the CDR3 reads TGTGCCAGCAGCCGTACGGGGGAATACGAGCAGTACTTC. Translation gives CASSRTGEYEQYF.

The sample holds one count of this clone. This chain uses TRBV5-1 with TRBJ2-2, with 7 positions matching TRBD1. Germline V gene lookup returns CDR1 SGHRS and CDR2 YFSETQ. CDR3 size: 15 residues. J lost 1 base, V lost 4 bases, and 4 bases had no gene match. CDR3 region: CASSRNRGNTGELFF. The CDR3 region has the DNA TGCGCCAGCAGCCGCAACAGGGGGAACACCGGGGAGCTGTTTTTT.

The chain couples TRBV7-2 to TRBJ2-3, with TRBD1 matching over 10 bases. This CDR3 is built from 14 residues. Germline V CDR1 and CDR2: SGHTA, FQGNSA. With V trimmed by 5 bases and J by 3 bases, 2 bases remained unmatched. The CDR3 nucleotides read TGTGCCAGCAGCCCGGACAGGGGGACAGATACGCAGTATTTT. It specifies CASSPDRGTDTQYF. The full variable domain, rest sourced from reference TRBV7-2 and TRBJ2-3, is GAGVSQSPSNKVTEKGKDVELRCDPISGHTALYWYRQSLGQGLEFLIYFQGNSAPDKSGLPSDRFSAERTGGSVSTLTIQRTQQEDSAVYLCASSPDRGTDTQYFGPGTRLTVL.

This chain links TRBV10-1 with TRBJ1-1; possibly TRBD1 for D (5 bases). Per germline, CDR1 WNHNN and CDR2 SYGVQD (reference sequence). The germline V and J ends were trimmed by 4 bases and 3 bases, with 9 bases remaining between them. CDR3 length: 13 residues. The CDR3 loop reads CASSGRRDTEAFF. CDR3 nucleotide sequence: TGCGCCAGCAGTGGGCGCAGGGACACTGAAGCTTTCTTT.